This T cell receptor (beta chain) was observed in a study of blood T cell repertoires in COVID-19. Overall study: Nucleic acid was either cDNA or gDNA, and it came from T cells, B-cell-depleted T cells, or PBMCs.

V lost 4 bases to trimming and J lost 6 bases; unmatched junction nucleotides: 3. The CDR3 loop spans 15 amino acids. From germline, CDR1 is SGHRS and CDR2 YFSETQ. Original analysis: Amplification of reference gene primers was used by the study to estimate nucleated cell counts. Libraries were prepared by immunoSEQ multiplex PCR; TCRdb keeps only in-frame clonotypes and omits some of them. The V and J calls and clone size are taken from that table; D and trimming were inferred from the DNA. The table shows about 130,000 clones, with approximately 89% occurring only once. This clone showed up just once.

The material sequenced was peripheral blood. The rearrangement uses TRBV5-1 and TRBJ2-2, with TRBD2 matching over 13 bases. This receptor was identified in an older woman with acute or convalescent COVID-19. CDR3 DNA: TGCGCCAGCAGCCCGGGACTAGCGGGACCCGGGGAGCTGTTTTTT. It encodes CASSPGLAGPGELFF.